This TCR beta chain was captured in a study of regulatory T cells in long-lasting Graves disease. Study results and limitations: Patients with persistent disease showed a bias toward TRBV28, TRBJ1-2 and TRBJ2-5.

The time point here: newly diagnosed GD, antithyroid drugs for less than 3 months. The authors made the TCR library using RNA they extracted from PBMCs. The table lists this clonotype with many counts. Antigen unknown. Germline CDR1 and CDR2: SNHLY and FYNNEI. The CDR3 extends over 14 amino acids. J lost 6 bases, V lost 0 bases, and 2 bases had no gene match. Relying on iRepertoire HTBI primers and Arm-PCR of CDR3 regions, the team built TCR beta libraries. A single record per CDR3 protein comes from TCRdb applying MiXCR to the multiplex PCR reads. The sample has some 350,000 distinct CDR3 sequences, around 15% seen once. These sequences were also reported in another study, on T cells in Graves' hyperthyroidism and ophthalmopathy. From that report: The study enrolled patients aged 18 to 65 with newly diagnosed hyperthyroidism of under 2 months' duration. The HTBI primer set was used in a first-round RT-PCR of the TCR CDR3.

The chain uses TRBV2 and TRBJ2-1; 7 nucleotides agree with TRBD1. The receptor was derived from a woman aged 18-29 years with Graves disease. The source was peripheral blood mononuclear cells (PBMCs), collected at new diagnosis, from a patient treated with antithyroid drugs. The CDR3, as DNA: TGTGCCAGCAGTGAAGCGCCAGGGGGCAATGAGCAGTTCTTC. It translates to CASSEAPGGNEQFF.